Sequencing of this T cell receptor (beta chain) was carried out in a study of cytomegalovirus exposure and HLA in healthy donors. The study's findings and limits: In a later analysis, TCR beta V- and J-gene trimming showed a link to a missense DCLRE1C variant. The presence/absence work took it that sequencing depth was about the same across donors. The study designated fewer than 200 TCR beta chains cytomegalovirus-associated. Sequences of the TCR beta chain were said to predict the HLA-A and HLA-B alleles of most subjects accurately.

Researchers ran the PCR with 60 Vbeta and 13 Jbeta primers. Method: immunoSEQ multiplex PCR; TCRdb's copy keeps in-frame clones and lacks some. Of approximately 150,000 clones listed, 80% to 90% are singletons. Regarding this clone: Its antigen is undetermined.

There are 13 residues in the CDR3. The chain recombines TRBV21-1 with TRBJ2-5; the table names TRBD1, a call not compared with the DNA. TRBV21-1 is deemed a pseudogene. Sequences were obtained from PBMCs. This receptor was identified in a middle-aged man in good health and CMV-seropositive. The CDR3 spells CASSGTGVETQYF. The CDR3 DNA reads as TGTGCCAGCAGTGGGACAGGGGTCGAGACCCAGTACTTC.